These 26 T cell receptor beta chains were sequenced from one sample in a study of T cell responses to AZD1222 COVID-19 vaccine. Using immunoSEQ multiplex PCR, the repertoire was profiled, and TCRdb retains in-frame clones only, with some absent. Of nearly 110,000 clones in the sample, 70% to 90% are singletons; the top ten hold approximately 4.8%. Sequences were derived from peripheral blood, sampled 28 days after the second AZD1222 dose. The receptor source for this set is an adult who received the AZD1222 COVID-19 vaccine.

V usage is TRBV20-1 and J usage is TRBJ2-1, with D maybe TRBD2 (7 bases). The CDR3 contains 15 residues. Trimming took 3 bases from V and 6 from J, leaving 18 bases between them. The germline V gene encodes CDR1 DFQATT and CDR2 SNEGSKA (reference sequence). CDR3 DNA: TGCAGTGCTAGTCGCGGGGGCTCCCTGGGCAATGAGCAGTTCTTC. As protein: CSASRGGSLGNEQFF.

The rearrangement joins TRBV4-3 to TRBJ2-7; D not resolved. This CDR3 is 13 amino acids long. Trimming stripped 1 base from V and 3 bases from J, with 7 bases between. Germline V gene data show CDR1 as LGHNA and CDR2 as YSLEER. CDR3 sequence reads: CASSQGHNYEQYF. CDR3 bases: TGCGCCAGCAGCCAAGGCCACAACTACGAGCAGTACTTC.

The CDR3 nucleotides read TGTGCCAGCAGTTCCCGGACAGGGGGTGACGAGCAGTACTTC. This sequence encodes CASSSRTGGDEQYF. The gene calls are TRBV28 and TRBJ2-7; TRBD1 aligns across 10 bases. The junction had 5 bases not matched to a gene; V was cut back by 4 bases and J by 5 bases. CDR1 is MDHEN, CDR2 SYDVKM, per germline. CDR3 length equals 14 residues. The variable domain in full, with the rest retrieved from reference TRBV28 and TRBJ2-7, is DVKVTQSSRYLVKRTGEKVFLECVQDMDHENMFWYRQDPGLGLRLIYFSYDVKMKEKGDIPEGYSVSREKKERFSLILESASTNQTSMYLCASSSRTGGDEQYFGPGTRLTVT.

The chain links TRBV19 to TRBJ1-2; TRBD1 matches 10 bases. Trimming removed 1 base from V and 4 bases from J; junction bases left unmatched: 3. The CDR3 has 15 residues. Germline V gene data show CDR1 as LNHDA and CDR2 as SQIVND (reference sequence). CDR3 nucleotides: TGTGCCAGTAGTATAGGAGGACAGGGGGTCTATGGCTACACCTTC. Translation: CASSIGGQGVYGYTF. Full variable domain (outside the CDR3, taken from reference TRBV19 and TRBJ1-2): DGGITQSPKYLFRKEGQNVTLSCEQNLNHDAMYWYRQDPGQGLRLIYYSQIVNDFQKGDIAEGYSVSREKKESFPLTVTSAQKNPTAFYLCASSIGGQGVYGYTFGSGTRLTVV.

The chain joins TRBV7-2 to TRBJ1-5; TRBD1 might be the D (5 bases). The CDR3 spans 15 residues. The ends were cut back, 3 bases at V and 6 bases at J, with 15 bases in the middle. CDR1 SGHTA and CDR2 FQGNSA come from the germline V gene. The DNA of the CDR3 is TGTGCCAGCAGCTTGGGGGACGGTGTCTTTCAGCCCCAGCATTTT. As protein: CASSLGDGVFQPQHF.

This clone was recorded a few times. The CDR3 sequence: CASSSQGSNQPQHF. As DNA, the CDR3 is TGTGCCAGCAGCTCACAGGGGAGCAATCAGCCCCAGCATTTT. The V gene is TRBV5-4, the J gene TRBJ1-5, with 7 bases identical to TRBD1. Per germline, CDR1 SGHNT and CDR2 YYREEE (reference sequence). The trim removed 3 bases at V and 1 base at J, leaving 1 base unmatched. The CDR3 runs 14 residues.

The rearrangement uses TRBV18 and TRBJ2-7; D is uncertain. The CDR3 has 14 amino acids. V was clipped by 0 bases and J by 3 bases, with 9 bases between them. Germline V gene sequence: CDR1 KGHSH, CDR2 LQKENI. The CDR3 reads CASSPPSGSYEQYF. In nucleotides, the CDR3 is TGTGCCAGCTCACCACCCTCAGGCAGCTACGAGCAGTACTTC.

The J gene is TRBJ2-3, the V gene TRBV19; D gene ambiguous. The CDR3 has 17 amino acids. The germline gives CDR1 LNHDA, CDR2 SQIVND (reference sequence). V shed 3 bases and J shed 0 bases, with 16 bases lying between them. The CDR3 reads CASSMTSGRFSTDTQYF. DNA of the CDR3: TGTGCCAGTAGTATGACATCGGGTAGATTTAGCACAGATACGCAGTATTTT.

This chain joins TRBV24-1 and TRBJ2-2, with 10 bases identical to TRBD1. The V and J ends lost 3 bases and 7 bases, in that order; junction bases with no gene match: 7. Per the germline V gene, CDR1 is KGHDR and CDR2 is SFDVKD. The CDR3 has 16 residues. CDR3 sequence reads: CATSDPGTGDGGELFF. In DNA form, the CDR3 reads TGTGCCACCAGTGATCCGGGGACAGGGGATGGCGGGGAGCTGTTTTTT.

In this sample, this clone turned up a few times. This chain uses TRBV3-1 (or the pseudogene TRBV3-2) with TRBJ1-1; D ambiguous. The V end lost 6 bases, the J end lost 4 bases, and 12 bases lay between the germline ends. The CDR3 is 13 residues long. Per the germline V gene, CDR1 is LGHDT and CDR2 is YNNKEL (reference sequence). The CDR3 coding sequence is TGTGCCAGCAGTCCTGCGGGAGGCACTGAAGCTTTCTTT. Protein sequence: CASSPAGGTEAFF.

CDR3: CASSSGTGPWETQYF. CDR3 DNA: TGTGCCAGCAGCTCTGGGACAGGGCCTTGGGAGACCCAGTACTTC. The rearrangement links TRBV7-3 to TRBJ2-5, with 9 bases matching TRBD1. The V and J ends lost 4 bases and 5 bases, in that order; junction bases with no gene match: 8. The CDR3 totals 15 residues. Germline V gene sequence: CDR1 SGHTA, CDR2 FQGTGA.

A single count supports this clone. CDR3 DNA: TGCGCCAGCAGCCAAGAGTTGTATGCGAACACCGGGGAGCTGTTTTTT. This encodes CASSQELYANTGELFF. The chain employs TRBV4-3 and TRBJ2-2; D gene uncertain. Trimming left V 0 bases short and J 0 bases short, with 8 bases between. This CDR3 is built from 16 residues. CDR1 is LGHNA, CDR2 YSLEER, per germline.

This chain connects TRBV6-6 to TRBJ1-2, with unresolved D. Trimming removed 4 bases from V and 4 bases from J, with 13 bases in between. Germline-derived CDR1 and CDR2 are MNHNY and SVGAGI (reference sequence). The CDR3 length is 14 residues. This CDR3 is CASSSPSGLYGYTF. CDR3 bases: TGTGCCAGCAGTTCCCCAAGTGGGCTCTATGGCTACACCTTC.

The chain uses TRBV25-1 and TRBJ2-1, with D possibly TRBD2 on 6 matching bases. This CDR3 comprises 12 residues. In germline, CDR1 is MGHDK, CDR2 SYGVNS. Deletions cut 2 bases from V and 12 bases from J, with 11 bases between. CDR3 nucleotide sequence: TGTGCCAGCAGTGAACTGGCGGGGACGCAGTTCTTC. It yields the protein CASSELAGTQFF.

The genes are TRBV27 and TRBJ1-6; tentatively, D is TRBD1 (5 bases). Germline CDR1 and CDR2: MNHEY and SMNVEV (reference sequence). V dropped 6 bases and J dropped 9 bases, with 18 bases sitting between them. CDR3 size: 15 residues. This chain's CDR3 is CASSTSWGDTSPLHF. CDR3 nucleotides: TGTGCCAGCAGCACGTCTTGGGGCGATACTTCACCCCTCCACTTT.

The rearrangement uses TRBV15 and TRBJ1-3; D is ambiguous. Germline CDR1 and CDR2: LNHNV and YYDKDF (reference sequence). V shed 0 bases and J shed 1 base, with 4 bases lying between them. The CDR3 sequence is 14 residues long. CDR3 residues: CATSRDASGNTIYF. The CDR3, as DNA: TGTGCCACCAGCAGAGACGCTTCTGGAAACACCATATATTTT.

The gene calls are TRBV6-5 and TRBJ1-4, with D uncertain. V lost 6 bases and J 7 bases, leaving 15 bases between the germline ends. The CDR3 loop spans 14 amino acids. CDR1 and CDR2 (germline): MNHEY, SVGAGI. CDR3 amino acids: CASSPGFGGEKLFF. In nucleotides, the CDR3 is TGTGCCAGCAGCCCCGGGTTCGGAGGTGAAAAACTGTTTTTT.

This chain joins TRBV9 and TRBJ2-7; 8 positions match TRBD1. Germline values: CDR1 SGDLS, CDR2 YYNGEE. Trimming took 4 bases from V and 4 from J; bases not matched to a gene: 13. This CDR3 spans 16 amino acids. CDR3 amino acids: CASSPSPTGELYEQYF. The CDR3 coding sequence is TGTGCCAGCAGCCCGAGCCCGACAGGGGAACTTTACGAGCAGTACTTC. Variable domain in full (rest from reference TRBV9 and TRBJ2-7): DSGVTQTPKHLITATGQRVTLRCSPRSGDLSVYWYQQSLDQGLQFLIQYYNGEERAKGNILERFSAQQFPDLHSELNLSSLELGDSALYFCASSPSPTGELYEQYFGPGTRLTVT.

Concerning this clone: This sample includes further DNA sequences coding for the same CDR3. The CDR3 region has the DNA TGCGCCAGCAGCCCCGACAGGGGGGTCTACGAGCAGTACTTC. Translating it yields CASSPDRGVYEQYF. V and J are TRBV5-1 and TRBJ2-7; the match to TRBD1 covers 9 bases. V was pared by 4 bases and J by 3 bases, with 5 bases of the junction left unmatched. The CDR3 consists of 14 residues. CDR1 SGHRS and CDR2 YFSETQ come from the germline V gene. The variable domain in full, with the rest retrieved from reference TRBV5-1 and TRBJ2-7, is KAGVTQTPRYLIKTRGQQVTLSCSPISGHRSVSWYQQTPGQGLQFLFEYFSETQRNKGNFPGRFSGRQFSNSRSEMNVSTLELGDSALYLCASSPDRGVYEQYFGPGTRLTVT.

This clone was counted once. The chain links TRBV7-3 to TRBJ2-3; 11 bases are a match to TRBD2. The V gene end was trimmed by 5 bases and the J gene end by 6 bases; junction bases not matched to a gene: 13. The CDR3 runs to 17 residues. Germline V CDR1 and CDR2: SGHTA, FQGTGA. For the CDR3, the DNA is TGTGCCAGCAGCAGAGGTAGCGGGGGGGCTCCGCAGGATACGCAGTATTTT. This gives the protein CASSRGSGGAPQDTQYF.

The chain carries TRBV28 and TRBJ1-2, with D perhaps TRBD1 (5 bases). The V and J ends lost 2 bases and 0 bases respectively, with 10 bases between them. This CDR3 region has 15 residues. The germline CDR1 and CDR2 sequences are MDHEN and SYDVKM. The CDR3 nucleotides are TGTGCCAGCAGTTTAGGGGGACCTGCTAACTATGGCTACACCTTC. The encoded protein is CASSLGGPANYGYTF.

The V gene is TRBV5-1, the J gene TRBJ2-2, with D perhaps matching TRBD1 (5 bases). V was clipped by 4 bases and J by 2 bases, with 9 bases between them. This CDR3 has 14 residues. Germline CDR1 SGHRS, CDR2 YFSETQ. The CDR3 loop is CASSPRENTGELFF. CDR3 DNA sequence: TGCGCCAGCAGCCCCAGGGAAAACACCGGGGAGCTGTTTTTT.

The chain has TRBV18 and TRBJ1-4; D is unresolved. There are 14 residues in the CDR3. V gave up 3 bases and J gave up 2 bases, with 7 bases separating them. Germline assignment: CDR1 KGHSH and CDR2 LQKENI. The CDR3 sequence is CASSPSQTNEKLFF. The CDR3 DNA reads TGTGCCAGCTCACCGAGTCAGACTAATGAAAAACTGTTTTTT.

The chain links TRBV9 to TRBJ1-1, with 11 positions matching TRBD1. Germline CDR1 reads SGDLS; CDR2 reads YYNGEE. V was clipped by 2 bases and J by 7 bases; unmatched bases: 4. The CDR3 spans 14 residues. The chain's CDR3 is CASSVGTGGFEAFF. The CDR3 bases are TGTGCCAGCAGCGTTGGGACAGGGGGTTTTGAAGCTTTCTTT.

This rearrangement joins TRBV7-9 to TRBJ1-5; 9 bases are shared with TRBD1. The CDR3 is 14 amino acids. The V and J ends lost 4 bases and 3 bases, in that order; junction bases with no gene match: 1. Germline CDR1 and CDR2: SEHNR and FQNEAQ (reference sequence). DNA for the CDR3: TGTGCCAGCAGCTGGACAGGGGTCAATCAGCCCCAGCATTTT. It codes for CASSWTGVNQPQHF.

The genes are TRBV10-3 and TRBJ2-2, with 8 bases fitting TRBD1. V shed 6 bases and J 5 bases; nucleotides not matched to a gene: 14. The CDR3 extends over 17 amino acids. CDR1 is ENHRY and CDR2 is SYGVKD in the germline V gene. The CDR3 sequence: CAISAPTGGKGTGELFF. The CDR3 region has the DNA TGTGCCATCAGCGCTCCAACAGGGGGGAAGGGGACCGGGGAGCTGTTTTTT.